The 7 T cell receptor beta chains listed next were all sequenced from one sample in a study of identical twins. Via MiXCR, TCRdb re-called the 5' RACE reads, giving one row per CDR3 protein. The sample shows 1.5 million or so distinct CDR3 sequences, around 33% of them seen only once. The sequencing input was cord blood. Source of these receptors: a newborn girl in good health.

This clonotype was seen a few times. The chain couples TRBV9 to TRBJ1-2, with D possibly matching TRBD1 (5 bases). Per the germline V gene, CDR1 is SGDLS and CDR2 is YYNGEE. The CDR3 totals 14 residues. The V end was cut by 4 bases, the J end by 8 bases, with 18 bases between. The chain's CDR3 is CASSPLSSTAGYTF. CDR3 DNA sequence: TGTGCCAGCAGCCCTTTATCTTCGACAGCGGGCTACACCTTC.

This clonotype was counted between two and nine times. The chain employs TRBV29-1 and TRBJ2-7; D gene uncertain. The CDR3 runs 11 residues. Germline V gene lookup returns CDR1 SQVTM and CDR2 ANQGSEA. Trimming left V 0 bases short and J 3 bases short, with 3 bases between. CDR3 nucleotides: TGCAGCGTTGAAGACTACTACGAGCAGTACTTC. It specifies CSVEDYYEQYF.

The gene calls are TRBV4-1 and TRBJ2-5; TRBD2 matches at 7 bases. This CDR3 is 15 amino acids long. Germline CDR1 MGHRA, CDR2 YSYEKL. V shed 4 bases and J 7 bases; nucleotides not matched to a gene: 12. CDR3 nucleotide sequence: TGCGCCAGCAGCCTACTAGCCGGGACTACCGGGACCCAGTACTTC. Translating gives CASSLLAGTTGTQYF.

This clonotype has just a few counts. This chain joins TRBV18 and TRBJ1-1, with no clear D. V dropped 6 bases and J dropped 1 base, with 9 bases sitting between them. CDR3 length equals 13 residues. The germline gives CDR1 KGHSH, CDR2 LQKENI. This CDR3 reads CASSVARNTEAFF. The CDR3 DNA is TGTGCCAGCTCCGTAGCCAGGAACACTGAAGCTTTCTTT.

V gene TRBV11-2 combines with J gene TRBJ2-7; D is uncertain. The CDR3 runs 13 residues. The germline V and J ends were trimmed by 7 bases and 3 bases, with 13 bases remaining between them. Germline-derived CDR1 and CDR2 are SGHAT and FQNNGV. The CDR3, as DNA: TGTGCCAGCACTACAATGGGTGGCTACGAGCAGTACTTC. Protein sequence: CASTTMGGYEQYF.

The chain couples TRBV6-5 to TRBJ1-4; no firm D call. Between the trimmed V and J ends, which lost 2 bases and 8 bases, there was a span of 6 bases. This CDR3 is built from 12 residues. CDR1 MNHEY and CDR2 SVGAGI come from the germline V gene. CDR3 nucleotide sequence: TGTGCCAGCAGTTACGCGGGCGAAAAACTGTTTTTT. This translates into CASSYAGEKLFF.

This rearrangement joins TRBV10-3 to TRBJ1-4; D gene uncertain. The germline V gene encodes CDR1 ENHRY and CDR2 SYGVKD. V was cut by 5 bases and J by 0 bases, with 10 bases left in between. This CDR3 contains 15 residues. Written as DNA, the CDR3 is TGTGCCATCAGTTCCCACAGTGCAACTAATGAAAAACTGTTTTTT. Amino acid sequence: CAISSHSATNEKLFF.